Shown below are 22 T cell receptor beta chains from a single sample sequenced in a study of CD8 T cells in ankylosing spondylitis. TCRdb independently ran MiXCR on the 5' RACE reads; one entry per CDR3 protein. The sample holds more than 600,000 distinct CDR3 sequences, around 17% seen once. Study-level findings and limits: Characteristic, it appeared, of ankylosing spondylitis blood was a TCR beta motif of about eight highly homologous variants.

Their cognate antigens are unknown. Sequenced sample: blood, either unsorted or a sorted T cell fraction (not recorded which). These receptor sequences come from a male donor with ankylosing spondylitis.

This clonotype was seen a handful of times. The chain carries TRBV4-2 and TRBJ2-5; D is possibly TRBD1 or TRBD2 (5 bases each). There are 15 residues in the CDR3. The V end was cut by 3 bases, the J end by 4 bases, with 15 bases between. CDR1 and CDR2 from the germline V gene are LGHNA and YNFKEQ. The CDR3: CASSHGDGAGETQYF. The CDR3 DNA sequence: TGTGCCAGCAGCCATGGGGACGGTGCGGGAGAGACCCAGTACTTC.

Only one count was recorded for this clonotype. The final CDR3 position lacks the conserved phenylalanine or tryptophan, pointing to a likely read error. The CDR3 DNA sequence: TGTGCCATCAGTGAACCGGGAAACGAGCAGTACTTA. Encoded protein: CAISEPGNEQYL. This chain uses TRBV10-3 with TRBJ2-7; D is possibly TRBD2 (5 bases). Germline-derived CDR1 and CDR2 are ENHRY and SYGVKD. This CDR3 spans 12 amino acids. Trimming left V 3 bases short and J 5 bases short, with 8 bases between.

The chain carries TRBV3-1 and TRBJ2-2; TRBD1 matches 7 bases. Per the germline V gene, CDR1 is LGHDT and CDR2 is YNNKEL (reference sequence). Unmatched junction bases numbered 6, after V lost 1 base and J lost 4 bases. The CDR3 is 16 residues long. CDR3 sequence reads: CASSQVWDRATGELFF. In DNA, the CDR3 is TGTGCCAGCAGCCAAGTCTGGGACAGAGCCACCGGGGAGCTGTTTTTT.

CDR3 DNA sequence: TGTGCCAGCAGCTTAGGCGCAGGGGTCGATCAGCCCCAGCATTTT. Protein: CASSLGAGVDQPQHF. The genes are TRBV7-2 and TRBJ1-5, with D tentatively TRBD1 (6 bases). The germline gives CDR1 SGHTA, CDR2 FQGNSA. Trimming pared 1 base from V and 5 bases from J, leaving 12 bases between. The CDR3 is made up of 15 amino acids. The variable domain in full, completed from reference TRBV7-2 and TRBJ1-5, reads GAGVSQSPSNKVTEKGKDVELRCDPISGHTALYWYRQSLGQGLEFLIYFQGNSAPDKSGLPSDRFSAERTGGSVSTLTIQRTQQEDSAVYLCASSLGAGVDQPQHFGDGTRLSIL.

The CDR3 region is CASSQGTGSYNEQFF. Written as DNA, the CDR3 is TGTGCCAGCTCACAAGGGACAGGTTCTTACAATGAGCAGTTCTTC. The J gene is TRBJ2-1, the V gene TRBV18; TRBD1 matches at 8 bases. Germline assignment: CDR1 KGHSH and CDR2 LQKENI. The CDR3 contains 15 residues. With V trimmed by 4 bases and J by 4 bases, 6 bases remained unmatched.

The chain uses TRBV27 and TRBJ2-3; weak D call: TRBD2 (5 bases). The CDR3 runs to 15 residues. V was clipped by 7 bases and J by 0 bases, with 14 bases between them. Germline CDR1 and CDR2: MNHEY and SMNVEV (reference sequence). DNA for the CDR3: TGTGCCAGCAAGCCGGGGTTTTCCAGCACAGATACGCAGTATTTT. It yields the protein CASKPGFSSTDTQYF.

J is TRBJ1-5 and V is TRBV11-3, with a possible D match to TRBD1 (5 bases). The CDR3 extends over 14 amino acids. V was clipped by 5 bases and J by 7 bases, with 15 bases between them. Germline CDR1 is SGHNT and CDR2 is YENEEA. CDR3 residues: CASSPGGQGQPQHF. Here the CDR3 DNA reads TGTGCCAGCAGCCCGGGAGGACAAGGACAGCCCCAGCATTTT.

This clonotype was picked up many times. CDR3 DNA sequence: TGTGCCAGCAGTTTGGGACAGGGGGACACCGGGGAGCTGTTTTTT. It codes for CASSLGQGDTGELFF. The rearrangement links TRBV12-3 or TRBV12-4 to TRBJ2-2, with 11 bases matching TRBD1. The CDR3 is 15 residues long. V trimming: 3 bases; J trimming: 3 bases; junction bases outside the gene matches: 0.

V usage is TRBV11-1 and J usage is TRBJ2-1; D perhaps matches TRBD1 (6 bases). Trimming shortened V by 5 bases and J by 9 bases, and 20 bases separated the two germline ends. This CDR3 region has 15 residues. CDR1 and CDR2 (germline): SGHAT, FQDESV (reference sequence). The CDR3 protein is CASSPQQGGGSEQFF. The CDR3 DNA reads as TGTGCCAGCAGCCCACAACAGGGTGGGGGCAGTGAGCAGTTCTTC.

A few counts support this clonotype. Here the CDR3 reads CASSFSQGHYGYTF. The CDR3 bases are TGTGCCAGCAGTTTTAGCCAGGGCCACTATGGCTACACCTTC. V usage is TRBV12-3 or TRBV12-4 and J usage is TRBJ1-2; D is possibly TRBD1 (5 bases). The V and J ends lost 3 bases and 3 bases respectively, with 11 bases between them. CDR3 length: 14 amino acids.

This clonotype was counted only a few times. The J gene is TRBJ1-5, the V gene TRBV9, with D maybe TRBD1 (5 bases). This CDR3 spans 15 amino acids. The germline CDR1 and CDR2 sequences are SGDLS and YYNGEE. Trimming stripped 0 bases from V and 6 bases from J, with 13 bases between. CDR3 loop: CASSVDGGPGQPQHF. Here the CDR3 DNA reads TGTGCCAGCAGCGTAGACGGGGGTCCGGGTCAGCCCCAGCATTTT.

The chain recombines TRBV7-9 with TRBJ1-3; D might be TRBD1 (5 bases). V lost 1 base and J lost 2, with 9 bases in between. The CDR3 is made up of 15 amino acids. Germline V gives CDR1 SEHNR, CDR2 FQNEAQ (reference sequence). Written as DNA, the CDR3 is TGTGCCAGCAGCTTAGGCAGGGCGGCTGGAAACACCATATATTTT. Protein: CASSLGRAAGNTIYF.

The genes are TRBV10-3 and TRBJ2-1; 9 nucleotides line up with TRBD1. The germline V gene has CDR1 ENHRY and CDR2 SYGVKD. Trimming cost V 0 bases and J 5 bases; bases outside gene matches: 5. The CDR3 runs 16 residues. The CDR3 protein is CAISESRQGVDNEQFF. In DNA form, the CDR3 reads TGTGCCATCAGTGAGTCCCGACAGGGGGTGGACAATGAGCAGTTCTTC.

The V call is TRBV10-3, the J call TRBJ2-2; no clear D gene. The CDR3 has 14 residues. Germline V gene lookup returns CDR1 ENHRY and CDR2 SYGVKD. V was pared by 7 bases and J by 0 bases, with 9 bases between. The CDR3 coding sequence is TGTGCCATCATGGCCGACTCGAACACCGGGGAGCTGTTTTTT. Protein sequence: CAIMADSNTGELFF.

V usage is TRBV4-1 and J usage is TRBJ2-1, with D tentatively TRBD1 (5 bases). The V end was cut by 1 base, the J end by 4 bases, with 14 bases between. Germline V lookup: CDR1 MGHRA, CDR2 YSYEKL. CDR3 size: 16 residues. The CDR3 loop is CASSQVGRRSYNEQFF. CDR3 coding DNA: TGCGCCAGCAGCCAAGTGGGGCGGAGAAGTTACAATGAGCAGTTCTTC.

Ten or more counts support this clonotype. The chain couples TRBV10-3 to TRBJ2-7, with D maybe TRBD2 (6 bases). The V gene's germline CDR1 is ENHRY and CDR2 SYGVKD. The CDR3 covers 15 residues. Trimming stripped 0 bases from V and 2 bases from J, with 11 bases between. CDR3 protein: CAISESLAEAYEQYF. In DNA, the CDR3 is TGTGCCATCAGTGAGTCGTTAGCGGAGGCCTACGAGCAGTACTTC.

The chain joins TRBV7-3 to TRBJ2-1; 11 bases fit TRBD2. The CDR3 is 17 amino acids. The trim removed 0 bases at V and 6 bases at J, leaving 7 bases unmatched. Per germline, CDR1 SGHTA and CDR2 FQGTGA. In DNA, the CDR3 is TGTGCCAGCAGCTTAACTAGCGGGAGGGCCTCACGCAATGAGCAGTTCTTC. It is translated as CASSLTSGRASRNEQFF.

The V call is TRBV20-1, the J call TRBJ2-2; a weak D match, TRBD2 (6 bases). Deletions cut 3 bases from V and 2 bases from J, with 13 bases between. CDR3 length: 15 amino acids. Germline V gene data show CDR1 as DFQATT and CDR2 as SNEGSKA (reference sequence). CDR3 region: CSASRLAINTGELFF. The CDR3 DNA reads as TGCAGTGCTAGTCGGCTAGCGATAAACACCGGGGAGCTGTTTTTT.

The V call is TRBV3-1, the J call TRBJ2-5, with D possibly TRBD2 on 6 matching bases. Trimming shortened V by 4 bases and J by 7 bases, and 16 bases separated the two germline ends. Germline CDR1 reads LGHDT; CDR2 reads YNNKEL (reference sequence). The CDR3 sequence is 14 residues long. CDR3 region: CASSPEWGGGTQYF. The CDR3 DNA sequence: TGTGCCAGCAGCCCTGAATGGGGAGGAGGGACCCAGTACTTC.

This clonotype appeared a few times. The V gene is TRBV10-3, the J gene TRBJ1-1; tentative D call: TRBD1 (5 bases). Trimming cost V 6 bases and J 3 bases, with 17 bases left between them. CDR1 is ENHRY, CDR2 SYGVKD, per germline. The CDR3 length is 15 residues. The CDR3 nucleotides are TGTGCCATCAGGAGGACTGGGGGGGAGGACACTGAAGCTTTCTTT. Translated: CAIRRTGGEDTEAFF.

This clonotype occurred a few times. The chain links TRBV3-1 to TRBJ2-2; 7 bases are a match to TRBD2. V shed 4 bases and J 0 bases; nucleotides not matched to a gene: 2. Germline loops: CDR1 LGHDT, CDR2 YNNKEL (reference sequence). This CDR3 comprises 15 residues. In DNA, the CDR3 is TGTGCCAGCAGCCCGGCGGGGGCGAACACCGGGGAGCTGTTTTTT. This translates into CASSPAGANTGELFF.

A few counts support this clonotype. Here the CDR3 DNA reads TGTGCCAGCAGCTTGGAGGTGGGGGGGCAGTTCTTC. This codes for CASSLEVGGQFF. The rearrangement links TRBV5-5 to TRBJ2-1; possible D gene TRBD2, 6 bases. Trimming took 0 bases from V and 12 from J, leaving 10 bases between them. This CDR3 comprises 12 residues. In germline, CDR1 is SGHKS, CDR2 YYEKEE (reference sequence).